The clone carrying this TCR beta chain was found a few times. The data stem from a study of blood T cell repertoires in COVID-19. Study at large: Sources were T cells, B-cell-depleted T cells, or PBMCs; the material itself was cDNA or gDNA.

The CDR3 sequence is 15 residues long. Germline V lookup: CDR1 LNHNV, CDR2 YYDKDF (reference sequence). The V end was cut by 7 bases, the J end by 3 bases, with 13 bases between. The table came from immunoSEQ multiplex PCR; TCRdb's copy has only in-frame clones and leaves some out. The sample includes 140,000 or so clones, 65% to 90% of them seen just once. The clonotype originates from a human donor in a cohort sampled during active COVID-19. The sequenced material came from peripheral blood. V usage is TRBV15 and J usage is TRBJ2-6, with D perhaps matching TRBD1 (6 bases). The CDR3 region is CATINRAHGANVLTF. In DNA, the CDR3 is TGTGCCACCATCAACAGGGCACATGGGGCCAACGTCCTGACTTTC.